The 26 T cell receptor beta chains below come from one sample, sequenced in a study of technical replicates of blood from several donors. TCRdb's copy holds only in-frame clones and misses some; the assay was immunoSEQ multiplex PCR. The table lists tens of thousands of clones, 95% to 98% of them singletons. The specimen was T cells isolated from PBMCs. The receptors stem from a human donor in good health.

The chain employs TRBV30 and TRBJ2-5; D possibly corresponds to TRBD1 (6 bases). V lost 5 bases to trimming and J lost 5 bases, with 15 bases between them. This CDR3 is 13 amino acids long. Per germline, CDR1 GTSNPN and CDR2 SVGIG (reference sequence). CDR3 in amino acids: CAWGKQGAETQYF. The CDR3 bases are TGTGCCTGGGGAAAACAGGGTGCGGAGACCCAGTACTTC.

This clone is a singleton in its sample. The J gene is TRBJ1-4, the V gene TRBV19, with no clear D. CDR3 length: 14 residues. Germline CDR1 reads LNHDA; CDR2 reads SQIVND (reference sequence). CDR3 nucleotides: TGTGTCACGGGGATTGGTGCAACTAATGAAAAACTGTTTTTT. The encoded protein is CVTGIGATNEKLFF. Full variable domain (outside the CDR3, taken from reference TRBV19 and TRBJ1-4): DGGITQSPKYLFRKEGQNVTLSCEQNLNHDAMYWYRQDPGQGLRLIYYSQIVNDFQKGDIAEGYSVSREKKESFPLTVTSAQKNPTAFYLCVTGIGATNEKLFFGSGTQLSVL.

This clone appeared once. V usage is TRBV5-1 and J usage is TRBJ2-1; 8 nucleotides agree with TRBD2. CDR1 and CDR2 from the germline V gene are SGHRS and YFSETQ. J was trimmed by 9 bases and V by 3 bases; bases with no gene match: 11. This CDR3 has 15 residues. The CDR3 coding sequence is TGCGCCAGCAGCTACCTAAGCGGGAGAGGGAGTGAGCAGTTCTTC. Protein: CASSYLSGRGSEQFF.

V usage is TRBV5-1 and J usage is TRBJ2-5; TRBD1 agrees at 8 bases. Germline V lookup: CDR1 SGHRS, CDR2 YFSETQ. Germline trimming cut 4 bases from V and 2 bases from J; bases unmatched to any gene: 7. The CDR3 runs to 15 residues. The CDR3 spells CASSQGQGGQETQYF. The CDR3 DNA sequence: TGCGCCAGCAGCCAAGGACAGGGTGGGCAAGAGACCCAGTACTTC. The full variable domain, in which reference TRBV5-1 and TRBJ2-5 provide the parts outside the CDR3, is KAGVTQTPRYLIKTRGQQVTLSCSPISGHRSVSWYQQTPGQGLQFLFEYFSETQRNKGNFPGRFSGRQFSNSRSEMNVSTLELGDSALYLCASSQGQGGQETQYFGPGTRLLVL.

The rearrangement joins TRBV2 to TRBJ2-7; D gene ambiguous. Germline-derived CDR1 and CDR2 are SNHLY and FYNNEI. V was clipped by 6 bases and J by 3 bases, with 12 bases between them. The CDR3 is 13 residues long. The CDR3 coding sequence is TGTGCCAGCAGAGCCCCCCAAAACTACGAGCAGTACTTC. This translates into CASRAPQNYEQYF.

CDR3 DNA sequence: TGTGCCAGCAGCCGGATTAGCGAGAACACTGAAGCTTTCTTT. Residues: CASSRISENTEAFF. The gene calls are TRBV5-4 and TRBJ1-1; D gene uncertain. Trimming pared 4 bases from V and 1 base from J, leaving 11 bases between. The CDR3 covers 14 residues. The germline gives CDR1 SGHNT, CDR2 YYREEE (reference sequence). The full variable domain, completed using reference TRBV5-4 and TRBJ1-1, is ETGVTQSPTHLIKTRGQQVTLRCSSQSGHNTVSWYQQALGQGPQFIFQYYREEENGRGNFPPRFSGLQFPNYSSELNVNALELDDSALYLCASSRISENTEAFFGQGTRLTVV.

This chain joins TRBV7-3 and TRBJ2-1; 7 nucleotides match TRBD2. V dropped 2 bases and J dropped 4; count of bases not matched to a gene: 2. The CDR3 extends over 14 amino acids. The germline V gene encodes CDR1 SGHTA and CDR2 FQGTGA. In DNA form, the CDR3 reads TGTGCCAGCAGCTTAGGCGGGGGTTACAATGAGCAGTTCTTC. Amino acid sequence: CASSLGGGYNEQFF.

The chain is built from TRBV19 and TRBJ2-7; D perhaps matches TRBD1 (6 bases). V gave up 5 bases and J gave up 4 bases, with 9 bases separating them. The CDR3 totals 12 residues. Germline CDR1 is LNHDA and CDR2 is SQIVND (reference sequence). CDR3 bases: TGTGCCAGTAGTCCTCAGGGGTACGAGCAGTACTTC. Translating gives CASSPQGYEQYF. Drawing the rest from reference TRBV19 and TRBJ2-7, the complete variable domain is DGGITQSPKYLFRKEGQNVTLSCEQNLNHDAMYWYRQDPGQGLRLIYYSQIVNDFQKGDIAEGYSVSREKKESFPLTVTSAQKNPTAFYLCASSPQGYEQYFGPGTRLTVT.

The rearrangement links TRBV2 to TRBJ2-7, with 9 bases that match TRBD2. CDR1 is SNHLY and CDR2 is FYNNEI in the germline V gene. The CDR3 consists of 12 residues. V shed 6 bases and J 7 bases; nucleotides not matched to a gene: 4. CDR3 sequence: CASRLAGREQYF. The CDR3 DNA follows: TGTGCCAGCAGACTAGCGGGTAGGGAGCAGTACTTC.

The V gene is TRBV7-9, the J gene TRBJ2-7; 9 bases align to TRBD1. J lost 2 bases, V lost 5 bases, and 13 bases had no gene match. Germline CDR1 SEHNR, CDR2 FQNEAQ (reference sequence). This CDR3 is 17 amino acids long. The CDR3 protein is CASSPIWGTGYPYEQYF. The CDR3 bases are TGTGCCAGCAGCCCGATTTGGGGGACAGGGTATCCCTACGAGCAGTACTTC.

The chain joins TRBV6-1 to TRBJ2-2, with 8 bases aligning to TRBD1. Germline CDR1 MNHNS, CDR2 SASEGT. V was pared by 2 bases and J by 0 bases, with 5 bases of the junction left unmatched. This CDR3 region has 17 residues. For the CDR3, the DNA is TGTGCCAGCAGTGAAAGGAGGGACAGGCCGAACACCGGGGAGCTGTTTTTT. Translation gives CASSERRDRPNTGELFF.

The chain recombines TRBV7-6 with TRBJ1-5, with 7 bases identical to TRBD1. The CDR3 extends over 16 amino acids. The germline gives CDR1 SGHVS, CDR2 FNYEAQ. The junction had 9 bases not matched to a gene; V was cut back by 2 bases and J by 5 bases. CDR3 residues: CASSLSSGTVDQPQHF. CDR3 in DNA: TGTGCCAGCAGCTTAAGTTCAGGGACAGTGGATCAGCCCCAGCATTTT.

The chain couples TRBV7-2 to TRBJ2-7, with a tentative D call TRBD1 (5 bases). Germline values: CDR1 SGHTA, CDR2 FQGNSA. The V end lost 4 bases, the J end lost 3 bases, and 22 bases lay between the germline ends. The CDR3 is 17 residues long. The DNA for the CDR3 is TGTGCCAGCAGCTATCTTCTCGGTGGACATCCGAACTACGAGCAGTACTTC. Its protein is CASSYLLGGHPNYEQYF.

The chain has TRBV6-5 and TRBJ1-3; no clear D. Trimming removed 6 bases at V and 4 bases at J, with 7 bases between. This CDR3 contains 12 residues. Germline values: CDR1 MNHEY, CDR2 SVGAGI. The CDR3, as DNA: TGTGCCAGCAGGGCCCCCGGAAACACCATATATTTT. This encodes CASRAPGNTIYF.

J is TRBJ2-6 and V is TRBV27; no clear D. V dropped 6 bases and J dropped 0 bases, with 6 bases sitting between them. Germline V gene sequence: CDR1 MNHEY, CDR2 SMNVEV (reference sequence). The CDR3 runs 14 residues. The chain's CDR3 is CASSKSSGANVLTF. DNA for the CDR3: TGTGCCAGCAGCAAGAGCTCTGGGGCCAACGTCCTGACTTTC.

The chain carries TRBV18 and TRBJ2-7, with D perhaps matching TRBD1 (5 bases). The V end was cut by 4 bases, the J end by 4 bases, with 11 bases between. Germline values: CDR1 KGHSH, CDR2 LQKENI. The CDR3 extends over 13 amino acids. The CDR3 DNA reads TGTGCCAGCTCACTATCAGGGATTTACGAGCAGTACTTC. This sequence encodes CASSLSGIYEQYF.

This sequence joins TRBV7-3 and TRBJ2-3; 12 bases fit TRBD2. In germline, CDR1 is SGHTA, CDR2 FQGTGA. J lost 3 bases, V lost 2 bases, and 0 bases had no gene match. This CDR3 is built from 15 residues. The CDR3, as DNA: TGTGCCAGCAGCTTACTAGCGGGAGGGACAGATACGCAGTATTTT. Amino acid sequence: CASSLLAGGTDTQYF.

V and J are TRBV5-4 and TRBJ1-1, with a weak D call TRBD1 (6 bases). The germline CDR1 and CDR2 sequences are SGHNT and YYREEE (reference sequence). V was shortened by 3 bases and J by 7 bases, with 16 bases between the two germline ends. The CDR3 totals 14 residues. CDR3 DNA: TGTGCCAGCAGCTACGACAGGATCGATAATGAAGCTTTCTTT. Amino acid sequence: CASSYDRIDNEAFF. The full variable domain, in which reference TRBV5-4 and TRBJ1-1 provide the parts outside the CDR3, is ETGVTQSPTHLIKTRGQQVTLRCSSQSGHNTVSWYQQALGQGPQFIFQYYREEENGRGNFPPRFSGLQFPNYSSELNVNALELDDSALYLCASSYDRIDNEAFFGQGTRLTVV.

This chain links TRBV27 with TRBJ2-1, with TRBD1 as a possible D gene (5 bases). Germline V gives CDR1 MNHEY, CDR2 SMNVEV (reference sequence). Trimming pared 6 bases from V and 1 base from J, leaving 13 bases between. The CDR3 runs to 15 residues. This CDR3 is CASRQGMASYNEQFF. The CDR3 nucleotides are TGTGCCAGCAGGCAGGGTATGGCATCCTACAATGAGCAGTTCTTC.

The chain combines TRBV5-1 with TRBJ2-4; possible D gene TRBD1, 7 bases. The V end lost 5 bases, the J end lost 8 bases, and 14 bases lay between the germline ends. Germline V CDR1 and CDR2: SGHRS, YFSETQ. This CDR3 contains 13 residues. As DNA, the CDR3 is TGCGCCAGCAGGGGACAGTGGAGGGACATTCAGTACTTC. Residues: CASRGQWRDIQYF.

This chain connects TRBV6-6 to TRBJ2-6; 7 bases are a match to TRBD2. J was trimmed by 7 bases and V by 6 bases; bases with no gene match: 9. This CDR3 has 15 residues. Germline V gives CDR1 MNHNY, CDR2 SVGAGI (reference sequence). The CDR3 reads CASSLRGVEANVLTF. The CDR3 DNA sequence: TGTGCCAGCAGCCTTCGGGGGGTCGAAGCCAACGTCCTGACTTTC.

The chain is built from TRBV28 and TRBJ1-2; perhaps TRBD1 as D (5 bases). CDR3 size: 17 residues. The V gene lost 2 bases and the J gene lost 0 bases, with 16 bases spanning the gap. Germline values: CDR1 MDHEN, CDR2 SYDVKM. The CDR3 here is CASSLSLGETANYGYTF. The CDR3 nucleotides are TGTGCCAGCAGTTTAAGTTTAGGTGAGACAGCTAACTATGGCTACACCTTC.

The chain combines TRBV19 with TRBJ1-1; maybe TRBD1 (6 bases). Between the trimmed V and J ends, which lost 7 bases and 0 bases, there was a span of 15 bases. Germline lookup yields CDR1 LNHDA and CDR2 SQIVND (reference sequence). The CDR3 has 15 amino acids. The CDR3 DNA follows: TGTGCCAGTACTAAAGGGACAACGCTGAACACTGAAGCTTTCTTT. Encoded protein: CASTKGTTLNTEAFF.

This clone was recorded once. The CDR3 DNA follows: TGTGCCAGCAGCTTATTTGAGGGAGGGCATGAAAAACTGTTTTTT. Protein: CASSLFEGGHEKLFF. V gene TRBV7-6 combines with J gene TRBJ1-4; D remains ambiguous. CDR3 size: 15 residues. V gave up 2 bases and J gave up 6 bases, with 13 bases separating them. Per the germline V gene, CDR1 is SGHVS and CDR2 is FNYEAQ.

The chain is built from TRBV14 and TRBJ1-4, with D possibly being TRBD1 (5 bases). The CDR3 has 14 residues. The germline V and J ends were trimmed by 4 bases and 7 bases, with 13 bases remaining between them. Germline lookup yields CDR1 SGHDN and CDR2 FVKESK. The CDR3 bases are TGTGCCAGCAGCCGGGGGGGGACTCCTGAAAAACTGTTTTTT. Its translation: CASSRGGTPEKLFF.

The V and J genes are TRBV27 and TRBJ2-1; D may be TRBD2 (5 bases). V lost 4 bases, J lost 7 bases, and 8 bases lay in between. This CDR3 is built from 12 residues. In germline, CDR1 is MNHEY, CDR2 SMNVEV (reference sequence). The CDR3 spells CASSWGENEQFF. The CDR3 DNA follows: TGTGCCAGCAGTTGGGGAGAAAATGAGCAGTTCTTC.